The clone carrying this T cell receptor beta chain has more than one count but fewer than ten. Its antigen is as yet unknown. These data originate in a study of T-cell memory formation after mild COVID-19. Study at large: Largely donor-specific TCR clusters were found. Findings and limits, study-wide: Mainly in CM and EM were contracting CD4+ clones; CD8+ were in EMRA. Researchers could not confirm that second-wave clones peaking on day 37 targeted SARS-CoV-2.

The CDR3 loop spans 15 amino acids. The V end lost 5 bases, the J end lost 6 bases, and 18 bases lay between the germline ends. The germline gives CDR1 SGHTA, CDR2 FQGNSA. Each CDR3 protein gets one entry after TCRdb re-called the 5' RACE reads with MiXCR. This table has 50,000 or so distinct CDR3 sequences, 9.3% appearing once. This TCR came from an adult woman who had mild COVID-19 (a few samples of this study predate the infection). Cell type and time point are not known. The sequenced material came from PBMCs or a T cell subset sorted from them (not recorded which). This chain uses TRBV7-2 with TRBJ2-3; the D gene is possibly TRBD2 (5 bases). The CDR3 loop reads CASSPRAVLRDTQYF. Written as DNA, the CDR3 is TGTGCCAGCAGCCCAAGAGCGGTCCTTCGGGATACGCAGTATTTT.